This T cell receptor beta chain originates from a study of regulatory T cells in long-lasting Graves disease. Study findings and constraints: Persistent disease favored TRBV28, TRBJ1-2 and TRBJ2-5. Accuracy may have been reduced by the small sample size. Not thyroid tissue but only peripheral blood was studied.

Relying on iRepertoire HTBI primers and Arm-PCR of CDR3 regions, the team built TCR beta libraries. Per the authors' pipeline: Identified across the samples were around 62 TRBV segments and around 14 TRBJ segments. Using its own MiXCR run on the multiplex PCR reads, TCRdb lists one record per CDR3 protein. These V and J calls derive from TCRdb rather than the authors' analysis. The profile shows around 250,000 distinct CDR3 sequences, 20% to 25% of them singletons. Time point meaning: newly diagnosed GD, antithyroid drugs for less than 3 months. From PBMCs, RNA was extracted and then used to make the TCR library. This clonotype was found a few times. Its specificity is unknown. V was cut by 7 bases and J by 1 base, with 10 bases left in between. From germline, CDR1 is SEHNR and CDR2 FQNEAQ (reference sequence). The CDR3 spans 13 residues.

The TCR originated in a female donor with Graves disease. The J gene is TRBJ1-1, the V gene TRBV7-9; the D is unclear. Material: peripheral blood mononuclear cells (PBMCs), obtained at new diagnosis, from a patient treated with antithyroid drugs. The CDR3 bases are TGTGCCAGCAAACTCAACGGGAACACTGAAGCTTTCTTT. Amino acid sequence: CASKLNGNTEAFF.